Sequencing of this T cell receptor beta chain was carried out in a study of radiotherapy plus CTLA-4 blockade in lung cancer. Findings and limits, study-wide: Early shifts in blood T cell clones, with interferon-beta, reportedly predicted response best.

The data were produced by immunoSEQ multiplex PCR, yet TCRdb's version contains in-frame clones alone and is incomplete. In the table there are over 75,000 clones, about 83% of which are singletons. Details on this clone: The antigen remains unidentified.

V was shortened by 2 bases and J by 11 bases, with 12 bases between the two germline ends. CDR1 and CDR2 from the germline V gene are SGHTA and FQGNSA. The CDR3 consists of 12 residues. The chain uses TRBV7-2 and TRBJ1-1; D possibly corresponds to TRBD1 (6 bases). The sample here was peripheral blood, taken from a patient treated with radiotherapy plus ipilimumab. This TCR was recovered from a human donor with non-small cell lung cancer who had stable disease on radiotherapy plus ipilimumab. CDR3 region: CASSLRGADAFF. DNA for the CDR3: TGTGCCAGCAGCTTACGGGGGGCGGATGCTTTCTTT.